A single T cell receptor (beta chain) is shown here with its context. The sample belongs to a study of blood T cell repertoires in COVID-19. Looking at the study overall: Sample material is recorded as cDNA or gDNA derived from T cells, B-cell-depleted T cells, or PBMCs.

As originally analysed: Estimates of nucleated cell counts were drawn from the amplification of reference gene primers. Using immunoSEQ multiplex PCR, the repertoire was profiled, and TCRdb retains in-frame clones only, with some absent. That table gives V, J and clone size, and the DNA gave D and trimming. Here the sample spans 150,000 to 200,000 clones, around 80% being singletons. Looked up from germline, CDR1 is SGHTA and CDR2 is FQGNSA. The CDR3 extends over 14 amino acids. V dropped 1 base and J dropped 3 bases, with 6 bases sitting between them. The TCR comes from an elderly woman with acute or convalescent COVID-19. The chain recombines TRBV7-2 with TRBJ2-2; no firm D call. Sequenced sample: peripheral blood. The CDR3 nucleotides are TGTGCCAGCAGCTTAGTGCCGGACACCGGGGAGCTGTTTTTT. Translated: CASSLVPDTGELFF.